This T cell receptor (beta chain) stems from a study of blood T cells in healthy people across ages. Study-level points and caveats: In long-lived donors, naive CD4+ cell counts and diversity exceeded those of aged donors.

Note on this clonotype: As yet, its antigen is unknown.

Alongside a J-beta primer mix, a sample-barcoded 5' primer served in a second PCR lasting about 7 to 12 cycles. One entry per CDR3 protein results from TCRdb running MiXCR on the 5' RACE reads. The table shows approximately 320,000 distinct CDR3 sequences, with roughly 26% occurring only once. This CDR3 comprises 14 residues. The ends were cut back, 6 bases at V and 0 bases at J, with 9 bases in the middle. The specimen sequenced was blood. The TCR was taken from a woman in her seventies in good health. This chain links TRBV12-3 or TRBV12-4 with TRBJ1-5; D call uncertain. The CDR3 protein is CASRPWNSNQPQHF. The CDR3 DNA sequence: TGTGCCAGCAGACCCTGGAATAGCAATCAGCCCCAGCATTTT.